This entry features one T cell receptor (beta chain) sequence. The V segment lost 6 bases and the J segment 6 bases; nucleotides outside the gene matches: 5. Per the germline V gene, CDR1 is SGHAT and CDR2 is FQNNGV. This CDR3 has 14 residues. In the original analysis: By means of reference gene primer amplification, nucleated cell counts were estimated. TCRdb keeps only in-frame clones here, not all; method: immunoSEQ multiplex PCR. D and trimming were read from the DNA, whereas the V and J calls and clone size are those reported in that table. The sample carries around 120,000 clones, 60% to 85% recorded once. The data are from a study of blood T cell repertoires in COVID-19. About the research overall: Italy, Spain and the United States were the sources of the convalescent and acute COVID-19 samples. PBMCs, B-cell-depleted T cells, or T cells provided the cDNA or gDNA that made up the material.

This clonotype originated in a man between 65 and 80 years old with acute or convalescent COVID-19. J is TRBJ2-1 and V is TRBV11-2; 10 positions match TRBD2. The sequencing sample was made of peripheral blood. The CDR3 here is CASRQLAGFNEQFF. The CDR3 coding sequence is TGTGCCAGCAGGCAACTAGCGGGGTTCAATGAGCAGTTCTTC. The variable domain in full, with the rest retrieved from reference TRBV11-2 and TRBJ2-1, is EAGVAQSPRYKIIEKRQSVAFWCNPISGHATLYWYQQILGQGPKLLIQFQNNGVVDDSQLPKDRFSAERLKGVDSTLKIQPAKLEDSAVYLCASRQLAGFNEQFFGPGTRLTVL.